Reported below is one T cell receptor (beta chain). Its antigen remains unidentified. These data are taken from a study of vaccination effects on CD4 cells after COVID-19. The ViraFEST assay expanded antigen-specific CD4+ T cells with viral peptide pools before sequencing. The culture ran for around ten days before CD4+ T cells were isolated. Participants got two doses of BNT162b2 or mRNA-1273 vaccine. Only in-frame clones appear in the TCRdb table, and some are missing; sequencing was by immunoSEQ multiplex PCR. Among approximately 17,000 clones listed, approximately 70% were seen once. The germline V and J ends were trimmed by 0 bases and 8 bases, with 11 bases remaining between them. CDR1 is SGHRS, CDR2 YFSETQ, per germline. CDR3 length: 14 amino acids.

The sequencing used CD4+ T cells from PBMCs cultured with SARS-CoV-2 spike peptides, collected after COVID-19 vaccination. The TCR originated in a human donor who received a COVID-19 vaccine. V gene TRBV5-1 combines with J gene TRBJ1-4; a weak D match, TRBD1 (5 bases). This chain's CDR3 is CASSLGQGTEKLFF. CDR3 nucleotides: TGCGCCAGCAGCTTGGGGCAGGGAACGGAAAAACTGTTTTTT.